The 22 T cell receptor beta chains listed next were all sequenced from one sample in a study of regulatory T cells in long-lasting Graves disease. The time point is: newly diagnosed GD, antithyroid drugs for less than 3 months. Preparation of the TCR library used RNA extracted from PBMCs. Arm-PCR of CDR3 regions and iRepertoire HTBI primers were used to build TCR beta libraries. TCRdb used MiXCR to reprocess the multiplex PCR reads, holding one entry per CDR3 protein. This sample carries 350,000 to 450,000 distinct CDR3 sequences, 14% to 15% of them seen once, and the ten largest clones take approximately 7.6%. The sample was also reused in another study, on T cells in Graves' hyperthyroidism and ophthalmopathy.

The sequences come from peripheral blood mononuclear cells (PBMCs), collected at new diagnosis, from a patient treated with antithyroid drugs. These receptors all come from a woman aged 35 to 49 with Graves disease.

The rearrangement links TRBV29-1 to TRBJ2-2, with 7 bases aligning to TRBD1. V shed 6 bases, J shed 5 bases, and the junction held 9 bases outside the gene matches. There are 14 residues in the CDR3. Germline CDR1 SQVTM, CDR2 ANQGSEA. CDR3 sequence reads: CSVKKGAGTGELFF. CDR3 DNA: TGCAGCGTAAAAAAGGGGGCCGGGACCGGGGAGCTGTTTTTT.

As to this clonotype: A single base separates this from a much larger clone, so it may be a read error. The V and J genes are TRBV11-2 and TRBJ2-2; TRBD2 matches 10 bases. This CDR3 has 16 amino acids. Germline CDR1 and CDR2: SGHAT and FQNNGV. The CDR3 region is CAGSYASGGNTGELFF. CDR3 DNA: TGTGCCGGCAGCTACGCTAGCGGGGGAAACACCGGGGAGCTGTTTTTT.

To note about this clonotype: At one of its ends the junction is not consistent with the germline gene, which may arise from a read error. The chain is built from TRBV5-1 and TRBJ2-7; D gene uncertain. CDR3 length: 11 amino acids. From germline, CDR1 is SGHRS and CDR2 YFSETQ. The CDR3 bases are TGCGCCAGCAGCTCAGGCTACAAGCAGTACTTC. This gives the protein CASSSGYKQYF.

The chain employs TRBV4-2 and TRBJ1-1; D gene unclear. V lost 0 bases to trimming and J lost 7 bases, with 12 bases between them. The length of the CDR3 is 14 residues. Germline CDR1 reads LGHNA; CDR2 reads YNFKEQ. CDR3 DNA sequence: TGTGCCAGCAGCCAAGATCTGAACCGACTTGAAGCTTTCTTT. Translation: CASSQDLNRLEAFF.

This clonotype was observed at least ten times. V is TRBV30 and J is TRBJ1-1; no clear D. Germline CDR1 and CDR2: GTSNPN and SVGIG (reference sequence). The CDR3 covers 13 residues. The V end lost 0 bases, the J end lost 1 base, and 6 bases lay between the germline ends. CDR3 sequence: CAWSVGPNTEAFF. Here the CDR3 DNA reads TGTGCCTGGAGTGTCGGTCCGAACACTGAAGCTTTCTTT.

This clonotype was counted ten times or more. The junction does not match germline at one end; this may be a read error. This rearrangement joins TRBV5-1 to TRBJ2-7; 8 bases map to TRBD1. This CDR3 region has 14 residues. Germline-derived CDR1 and CDR2 are SGHRS and YFSETQ. The CDR3 DNA reads TGCGCCAGCAGCTTGGAAGGGACAGGAACCGAGGAGTACTTC. Translating gives CASSLEGTGTEEYF. Full variable domain (remainder filled in from reference TRBV5-1 and TRBJ2-7): KAGVTQTPRYLIKTRGQQVTLSCSPISGHRSVSWYQQTPGQGLQFLFEYFSETQRNKGNFPGRFSGRQFSNSRSEMNVSTLELGDSALYLCASSLEGTGTEEYFGPGTRLTVT.

There are many counts of this clonotype. The chain carries TRBV12-3 or TRBV12-4 and TRBJ2-7; 7 bases agree with TRBD1. The trim removed 6 bases at V and 6 bases at J, leaving 11 bases unmatched. CDR3 length: 14 residues. The CDR3 sequence is CASSHPGQQGEQYF. The CDR3 region has the DNA TGTGCCAGCAGCCACCCGGGACAGCAAGGCGAGCAGTACTTC.

This clonotype was counted only a few times. The chain combines TRBV10-2 with TRBJ2-4; D gene ambiguous. The CDR3 is 16 amino acids. Trimming took off 0 bases at V and 1 base at J, with 10 bases between the two ends. Germline loops: CDR1 WSHSY, CDR2 SAAADI. DNA for the CDR3: TGCGCCAGCAGTGAGTCATGGGGTTCTGCCAAAAACATTCAGTACTTC. Translating it yields CASSESWGSAKNIQYF.

This clonotype was recorded at least ten times. The chain employs TRBV14 and TRBJ2-7; 7 nucleotides line up with TRBD2. In germline, CDR1 is SGHDN, CDR2 FVKESK. CDR3 length: 13 residues. Trimming cost V 3 bases and J 3 bases; bases outside gene matches: 2. The CDR3 sequence: CASSHRGVYEQYF. The CDR3 nucleotides are TGTGCCAGCAGCCACCGGGGGGTCTACGAGCAGTACTTC.

This clonotype was observed at least ten times. The gene calls are TRBV11-3 and TRBJ2-2; 8 bases agree with TRBD2. The V segment lost 5 bases and the J segment 1 base; nucleotides outside the gene matches: 3. Germline CDR1 and CDR2: SGHNT and YENEEA. The CDR3 is 15 amino acids. The chain's CDR3 is CASSRSGRNTGELFF. In DNA form, the CDR3 reads TGTGCCAGCAGCCGCAGCGGGAGGAACACCGGGGAGCTGTTTTTT.

This clonotype was counted many times. The CDR3 sequence is CASSPPGLTSTDTQYF. CDR3 bases: TGTGCCAGCAGCCCCCCGGGACTGACTTCCACAGATACGCAGTATTTT. The chain joins TRBV7-2 to TRBJ2-3; D possibly corresponds to TRBD2 (6 bases). The CDR3 length is 16 residues. Germline V CDR1 and CDR2: SGHTA, FQGNSA. V shed 5 bases and J shed 2 bases, with 17 bases lying between them.

This clonotype was seen many times. J is TRBJ2-7 and V is TRBV27; TRBD2 matches at 13 bases. The CDR3 has 15 residues. Germline assignment: CDR1 MNHEY and CDR2 SMNVEV (reference sequence). The J segment lost 7 bases and the V segment lost 5 bases, leaving 8 bases of the junction unmatched. The CDR3 DNA sequence: TGTGCCAGCAGTCCAGGACTAGCGGGAGCGGGAGAGCAGTACTTC. Amino acid sequence: CASSPGLAGAGEQYF.

The sample holds many counts of this clonotype. This rearrangement joins TRBV3-1 to TRBJ2-7, with TRBD2 matching over 7 bases. V trimming: 3 bases; J trimming: 6 bases; junction bases outside the gene matches: 5. CDR1 and CDR2 (germline): LGHDT, YNNKEL (reference sequence). This CDR3 spans 13 amino acids. CDR3 DNA sequence: TGTGCCAGCAGCCAGCCCGGGACTACCGAGCAGTACTTC. Residues: CASSQPGTTEQYF.

This clonotype was seen at least ten times. The genes are TRBV7-9 and TRBJ2-7; 10 positions match TRBD2. Germline CDR1 SEHNR, CDR2 FQNEAQ (reference sequence). Trimming removed 5 bases from V and 2 bases from J; junction bases left unmatched: 15. CDR3 length equals 18 residues. This CDR3 is CASSPPWVLAGVTYEQYF. CDR3 nucleotides: TGTGCCAGCAGCCCCCCTTGGGTCCTAGCGGGAGTTACCTACGAGCAGTACTTC.

This clonotype was picked up many times. V usage is TRBV30 and J usage is TRBJ1-1; D is uncertain. Germline V lookup: CDR1 GTSNPN, CDR2 SVGIG (reference sequence). The CDR3 covers 14 residues. V was pared by 3 bases and J by 8 bases, with 19 bases between. CDR3 amino acids: CAWRGLQRTVEAFF. CDR3 coding DNA: TGTGCCTGGAGGGGCCTTCAACGGACGGTCGAAGCTTTCTTT.

As concerns this clonotype: This CDR3 is missing its conserved last phenylalanine or tryptophan, likely due to a read error. The J gene is TRBJ2-3, the V gene TRBV9, with D unresolved. The V gene's germline CDR1 is SGDLS and CDR2 YYNGEE. There are 12 residues in the CDR3. V lost 7 bases, J lost 3 bases, and 9 bases lay in between. The CDR3: CASGPETDTQYL. In DNA, the CDR3 is TGTGCCAGCGGCCCGGAGACAGATACGCAGTATCTT.

This clonotype was observed a few times. DNA of the CDR3: TGTGCCAGCAGTGAGGCGACTAGCGGGATGAACACCGGGGAGCTGTTTTTT. It encodes CASSEATSGMNTGELFF. The V gene is TRBV25-1, the J gene TRBJ2-2; 11 bases match TRBD2. The V gene's germline CDR1 is MGHDK and CDR2 SYGVNS. The CDR3 totals 17 residues. V lost 3 bases to trimming and J lost 1 base; unmatched junction nucleotides: 4.

This clonotype was detected many times. This chain links TRBV15 with TRBJ2-7; D call uncertain. CDR3 length: 12 residues. In germline, CDR1 is LNHNV, CDR2 YYDKDF (reference sequence). V gave up 0 bases and J gave up 10 bases, with 10 bases separating them. The CDR3 region is CATSRDGAIQYF. Here the CDR3 DNA reads TGTGCCACCAGCAGAGATGGAGCAATCCAGTACTTC.

This clonotype was counted many times. CDR3 sequence reads: CASSATLAPEDSPLHF. For the CDR3, the DNA is TGTGCCAGCAGCGCGACCCTGGCCCCGGAGGATTCACCCCTCCACTTT. The J gene is TRBJ1-6, the V gene TRBV9; D not resolved. In germline, CDR1 is SGDLS, CDR2 YYNGEE. Trimming removed 3 bases at V and 8 bases at J, with 18 bases between. The CDR3 totals 16 residues. Filled out from reference TRBV9 and TRBJ1-6, the complete variable domain reads DSGVTQTPKHLITATGQRVTLRCSPRSGDLSVYWYQQSLDQGLQFLIQYYNGEERAKGNILERFSAQQFPDLHSELNLSSLELGDSALYFCASSATLAPEDSPLHFGNGTRLTVT.

The chain joins TRBV10-2 to TRBJ2-7; 8 bases agree with TRBD2. The trim removed 4 bases at V and 2 bases at J, leaving 7 bases unmatched. From germline, CDR1 is WSHSY and CDR2 SAAADI. The CDR3 spans 15 residues. CDR3 residues: CASSVPTSETYEQYF. The CDR3 DNA is TGCGCCAGCAGTGTTCCGACTAGCGAGACCTACGAGCAGTACTTC.

This clonotype was picked up many times. V gene TRBV12-3 or TRBV12-4 combines with J gene TRBJ1-2, with D possibly being TRBD1 (6 bases). CDR3 size: 13 residues. V shed 7 bases and J shed 7 bases, with 16 bases lying between them. The CDR3: CASTPGGGLGYTF. The DNA for the CDR3 is TGTGCCAGCACCCCCGGGGGGGGCCTTGGCTACACCTTC.

The rearrangement uses TRBV11-2 and TRBJ2-7; tentative D call: TRBD1 (6 bases). The CDR3 sequence is 14 residues long. V was shortened by 7 bases and J by 2 bases, with 15 bases between the two germline ends. CDR1 SGHAT and CDR2 FQNNGV come from the germline V gene. As DNA, the CDR3 is TGTGCCAGCACCCCAGGGGTCGGAACCTACGAGCAGTACTTC. Translated, it gives CASTPGVGTYEQYF.